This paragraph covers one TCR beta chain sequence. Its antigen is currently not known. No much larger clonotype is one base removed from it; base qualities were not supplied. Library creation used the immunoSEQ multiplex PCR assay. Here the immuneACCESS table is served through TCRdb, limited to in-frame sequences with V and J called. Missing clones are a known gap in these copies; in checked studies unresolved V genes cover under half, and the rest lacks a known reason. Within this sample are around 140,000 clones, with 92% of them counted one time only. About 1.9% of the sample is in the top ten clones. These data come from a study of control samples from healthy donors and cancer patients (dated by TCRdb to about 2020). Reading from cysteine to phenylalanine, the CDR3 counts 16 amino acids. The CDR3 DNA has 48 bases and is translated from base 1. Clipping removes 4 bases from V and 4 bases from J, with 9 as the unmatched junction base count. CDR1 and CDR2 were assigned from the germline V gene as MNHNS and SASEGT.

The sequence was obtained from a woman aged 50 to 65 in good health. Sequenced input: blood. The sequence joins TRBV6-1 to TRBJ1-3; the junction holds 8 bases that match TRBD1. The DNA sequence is TGTGCCAGCAGTGGCCCGACAGGGGCGCCGGGAAACACCATATATTTT. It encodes CASSGPTGAPGNTIYF.